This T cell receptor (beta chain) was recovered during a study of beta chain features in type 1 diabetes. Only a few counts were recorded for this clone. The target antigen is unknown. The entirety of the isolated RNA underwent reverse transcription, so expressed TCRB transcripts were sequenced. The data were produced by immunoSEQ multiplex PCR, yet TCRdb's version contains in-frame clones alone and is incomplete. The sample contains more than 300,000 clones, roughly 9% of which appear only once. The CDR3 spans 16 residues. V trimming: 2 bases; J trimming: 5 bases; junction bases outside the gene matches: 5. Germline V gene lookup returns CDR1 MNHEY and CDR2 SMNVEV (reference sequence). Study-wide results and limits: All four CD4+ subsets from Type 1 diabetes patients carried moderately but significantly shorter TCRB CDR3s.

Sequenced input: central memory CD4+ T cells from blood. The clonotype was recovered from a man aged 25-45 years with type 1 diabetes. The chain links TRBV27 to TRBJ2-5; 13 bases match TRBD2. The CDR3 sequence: CASSLRTSGGAETQYF. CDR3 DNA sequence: TGTGCCAGCAGTTTAAGAACTAGCGGGGGGGCGGAGACCCAGTACTTC.